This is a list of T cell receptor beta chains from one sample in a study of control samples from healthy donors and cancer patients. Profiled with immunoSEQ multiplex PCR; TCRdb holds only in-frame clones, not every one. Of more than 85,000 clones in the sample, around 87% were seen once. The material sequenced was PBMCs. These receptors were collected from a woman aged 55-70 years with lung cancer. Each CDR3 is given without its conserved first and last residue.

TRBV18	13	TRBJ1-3	ASSPGRRTGNTIY
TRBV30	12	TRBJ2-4	AWSVPAGVNIQY
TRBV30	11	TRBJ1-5	AWSVRGNQPQH
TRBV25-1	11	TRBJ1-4	ASSDLLNEKLF
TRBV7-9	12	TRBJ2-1	ASSFKREGNEQF
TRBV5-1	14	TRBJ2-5	ASSLGGAAPQETQY
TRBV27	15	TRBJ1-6	ASSLMGGDGNNSPLH
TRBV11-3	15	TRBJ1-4	ASSPSLLGRSHGKLF
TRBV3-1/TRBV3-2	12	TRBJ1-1	ASSPDNMNTEAF
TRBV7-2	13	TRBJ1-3	ASSPQPGSGNTIY
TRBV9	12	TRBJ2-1	ASSGTSGRDEQF
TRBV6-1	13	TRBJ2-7	ASSEGLVPTIEQY
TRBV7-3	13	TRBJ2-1	ASSSSGTSYNEQF